A selection of T cell receptor beta chains follows, all from one sample in a study of a mutant IDH1 vaccine in newly diagnosed glioma. Only in-frame clones appear in the TCRdb table, and some are missing; sequencing was by immunoSEQ multiplex PCR. The sample shows about 24,000 clones, around 80% of them seen only once. Their target antigens are unknown. The material sequenced was PBMCs, taken from a glioma patient whose treatment included an IDH1 peptide vaccine. These receptors were collected from a man in his forties or fifties with glioma. Some clones in this sample may be carry-over from other donors' samples. The CDR3 runs from the conserved cysteine through the conserved F or W. The D gene is left open where the match is weak. A row's size may be missing; if present it is once, few, many or a size class.

v_call	j_call	clone_size	d_call	cdr3_aa	cdr3_nt
TRBV9	TRBJ2-3	few	TRBD2	CASTLAGGHSDTQYF	TGTGCCAGCACCCTAGCGGGGGGGCACTCAGATACGCAGTATTTT
TRBV18	TRBJ2-1	-	TRBD2	CASSPQTSGNNEQFF	TGTGCCAGCTCACCCCAGACTAGCGGAAACAATGAGCAGTTCTTC
TRBV7-9	TRBJ2-1	-	TRBD1	CASSETTGNEQFF	TGTGCCAGCAGCGAGACGACAGGGAATGAGCAGTTCTTC
TRBV2	TRBJ2-7	-	-	CASREEAASYEQYF	TGTGCCAGCAGAGAGGAGGCAGCTTCATACGAGCAGTACTTC
TRBV5-1	TRBJ2-1	-	TRBD2	CASSFGTSGGSSYNEQFF	TGCGCCAGCAGCTTCGGGACTAGCGGGGGAAGCTCCTACAATGAGCAGTTCTTC
TRBV7-2	TRBJ1-1	-	-	CASSLGPTVEGGAFF	TGTGCCAGCAGCTTAGGACCGACAGTGGAAGGAGGTGCTTTCTTT
TRBV5-4	TRBJ2-6	-	-	CASSFWSGANVLTF	TGTGCCAGCAGCTTTTGGTCTGGGGCCAACGTCCTGACTTTC
TRBV10-3	TRBJ1-2	-	-	CAIRPSTWQINYGYTF	TGTGCCATCAGACCTTCAACATGGCAGATCAACTATGGCTACACCTTC
TRBV7-6	TRBJ1-1	-	-	CASSLERSTEAFF	TGTGCCAGCAGCTTAGAGCGCAGCACTGAAGCTTTCTTT
TRBV5-1	TRBJ1-2	once	TRBD1	CASSLALGTGRTDGYTF	TGCGCCAGCAGCTTGGCGTTGGGGACAGGGCGGACTGATGGCTACACCTTC
TRBV7-8	TRBJ1-5	-	TRBD1	CASSSGTDSNQPQHF	TGTGCCAGCAGCTCGGGGACAGATAGCAATCAGCCCCAGCATTTT
TRBV25-1	TRBJ1-1	few	-	CASSEYSHTEAFF	TGTGCCAGCAGTGAATATTCGCATACTGAAGCTTTCTTT
TRBV11-2	TRBJ1-5	-	-	CASSLSGGWGQPQHF	TGTGCCAGCAGCTTATCCGGCGGGTGGGGCCAGCCCCAGCATTTT
TRBV20-1	TRBJ1-2	few	-	CSAWSYGYTF	TGCAGTGCTTGGTCTTATGGCTACACCTTC
TRBV19	TRBJ2-2	-	-	CASSVNQQAGELFF	TGTGCCAGTAGTGTAAATCAACAAGCCGGGGAGCTGTTTTTT
TRBV6-1	TRBJ1-3	few	-	CASSEAAPGNTIYF	TGTGCCAGCAGTGAAGCCGCGCCTGGAAACACCATATATTTT
TRBV6-1	TRBJ2-3	-	-	CASRRTVSTDTQYF	TGTGCCAGCAGAAGGACGGTGAGCACAGATACGCAGTATTTT
TRBV19	TRBJ1-5	-	TRBD1	CASIPTGEGNQPQHF	TGTGCCAGTATCCCGACAGGGGAGGGCAATCAGCCCCAGCATTTT
TRBV6-1	TRBJ1-2	-	-	CASILDRGTGYTF	-
TRBV7-3	TRBJ2-2	-	-	CASSLVLGIGSRGGELFF	TGTGCCAGCAGCTTGGTGTTAGGGATCGGTTCACGGGGCGGGGAGCTGTTTTTT
TRBV6-6	TRBJ1-5	-	-	CASNPGGLNQPQHF	TGTGCCAGCAATCCGGGGGGACTCAATCAGCCCCAGCATTTT
TRBV6-6	TRBJ1-1	once	TRBD1	CASHRGTNTEDFF	TGTGCCAGCCACAGGGGTACGAACACTGAAGATTTCTTT
TRBV30	TRBJ1-1	few	-	CAWSRAGRTTEAFF	TGTGCCTGGAGTAGAGCGGGAAGAACCACTGAAGCTTTCTTT
TRBV4-2	TRBJ2-1	-	TRBD2	CASSQAGTSGGSYNEQFF	TGTGCCAGCAGCCAAGCCGGGACTAGCGGGGGCTCCTACAATGAGCAGTTCTTC
TRBV13	TRBJ2-7	few	-	CASSISRETGEQYF	TGTGCCAGCAGCATCAGCAGGGAGACGGGCGAGCAGTACTTC
TRBV6-5	TRBJ1-2	few	-	CASTKLNQDGYTF	TGTGCCAGCACCAAGCTAAACCAGGATGGCTACACCTTC
TRBV30	TRBJ1-2	-	-	CAWSGNSALGGYTF	TGTGCCTGGAGTGGTAACAGCGCCTTGGGTGGCTACACCTTC
TRBV9	TRBJ1-2	-	-	CASSVGGGGYTF	TGTGCCAGCAGCGTAGGAGGAGGTGGCTACACCTTC
TRBV30	TRBJ2-4	-	TRBD2	CAWEERGNIQYF	TGTGCCTGGGAAGAGCGGGGAAACATTCAGTACTTC
TRBV19	TRBJ1-1	-	TRBD1	CASSTRGGAISEAFF	TGTGCCAGTAGTACCAGGGGGGGCGCAATCAGTGAAGCTTTCTTT
TRBV4-2	TRBJ2-3	few	-	CASSQDGPYSTDTQYF	TGTGCCAGCAGCCAAGATGGTCCCTATAGCACAGATACGCAGTATTTT
TRBV19	TRBJ1-5	-	-	CASSMGGNGQPQHF	TGTGCCAGTAGTATGGGGGGCAATGGTCAGCCCCAGCATTTT
TRBV27	TRBJ1-1	medium-sized	-	CASSLSGPDTEAFF	TGTGCCAGCAGTTTATCGGGCCCGGACACTGAAGCTTTCTTT
TRBV5-1	TRBJ1-3	few	-	CASSSIDGNTIYF	TGCGCCAGCAGCTCCATCGATGGAAACACCATATATTTT
TRBV7-9	TRBJ1-1	-	-	CASSLEANTEAFF	TGTGCCAGCAGCTTAGAAGCGAACACTGAAGCTTTCTTT
TRBV5-1	TRBJ2-7	-	-	CASSLDEVGPYEQYF	TGCGCCAGCAGCTTGGACGAAGTCGGACCCTACGAGCAGTACTTC
TRBV15	TRBJ2-5	-	-	CATSRDPSLGFQETQYF	TGTGCCACCAGCAGAGATCCCTCACTCGGATTTCAAGAGACCCAGTACTTC
TRBV18	TRBJ1-1	-	-	CASSPYTDTEAFF	TGTGCCAGCTCTCCTTACACGGACACTGAAGCTTTCTTT
TRBV7-9	TRBJ1-1	-	-	CASEADKGGRTEAFF	TGTGCCAGCGAAGCGGATAAAGGGGGAAGAACTGAAGCTTTCTTT
TRBV7-3	TRBJ2-2	few	TRBD1	CASSLQGAGELFF	TGTGCCAGCAGCTTACAGGGGGCCGGGGAGCTGTTTTTT
TRBV7-6	TRBJ1-5	-	TRBD1	CASSRPGQGRGNQPQHF	TGTGCCAGCAGCCGACCGGGACAGGGGCGAGGCAATCAGCCCCAGCATTTT
TRBV19	TRBJ2-7	-	TRBD2	CASSPFGGGGGYEQYF	TGTGCCAGTAGTCCCTTCGGGGGGGGAGGCGGCTACGAGCAGTACTTC
TRBV4-1	TRBJ1-4	-	-	CASSTDWGDGKLFF	TGCGCCAGCAGCACCGATTGGGGGGACGGAAAACTGTTTTTT
TRBV4-2	TRBJ2-7	-	-	CASSPAGRGHEQYF	TGTGCCAGCAGCCCTGCCGGGCGCGGACACGAGCAGTACTTC
TRBV6-1	TRBJ2-5	few	-	CASSGLRSQGQETQYF	TGTGCCAGCAGTGGTCTAAGGTCACAGGGCCAAGAGACCCAGTACTTC
TRBV10-3	TRBJ2-1	-	TRBD1	CAIRKPGQVGSEQFF	TGTGCCATCAGGAAACCGGGACAGGTAGGGAGTGAGCAGTTCTTC
TRBV30	TRBJ1-3	-	TRBD1	CAWRDSRSQGDTIYF	TGTGCCTGGAGAGATAGCCGGTCACAGGGGGACACCATATATTTT
TRBV18	TRBJ1-1	-	-	CASSSGRMNTEAFF	TGTGCCAGCTCCTCCGGGAGGATGAACACTGAAGCTTTCTTT
TRBV4-3	TRBJ1-5	few	-	CASSQAAGGRQPQHF	TGCGCCAGCAGCCAAGCGGCCGGGGGCAGGCAGCCCCAGCATTTT
TRBV9	TRBJ2-2	-	TRBD2	CASSVGLAFTGELFF	TGTGCCAGCAGCGTAGGACTAGCCTTCACCGGGGAGCTGTTTTTT
TRBV9	TRBJ1-3	-	-	CASSVRQTSSGNTIYF	TGTGCCAGCAGCGTCCGACAGACGAGCTCTGGAAACACCATATATTTT